This T cell receptor beta chain was sequenced for a study of human T cells and chemical hapten exposure. For the study at large: Predominantly women, the patients had alopecia areata, totalis or universalis.

In the authors' workflow: Counts of TCRs in each sample centred on a median of about 96,000 and extended from around 25,000 to 690,000. TCRdb fed the RACE reads into MiXCR, producing one record per CDR3 protein. TCRdb's processing, not the study's, gives the V and J calls here. The sample has more than 110,000 distinct CDR3 sequences; roughly 12% are singletons. The CDR3 is 16 amino acids. Trimming took 0 bases from V and 6 from J, leaving 14 bases between them. Germline V lookup: CDR1 MNHNS, CDR2 SASEGT. Time point: patch test 2, 6 weeks after DPC sensitization. The treatment denotes: therapeutic diphenylcyclopropenone sensitization with weekly scalp DPC. Donors, patients with alopecia ranging from 18 to 70 years old and judged suitable for DPC, provided samples. This clonotype occurred a few times.

The specimen comprised whole blood, sampled in connection with sensitization to the hapten diphenylcyclopropenone (DPC). The rearrangement uses TRBV6-1 and TRBJ2-2; D might be TRBD2 (6 bases). This receptor was obtained from a woman aged 45 to 65 with alopecia areata. Some clones in this sample may be carry-over from other donors' samples. The CDR3 region is CASSEAGGLDAGELFF. The CDR3 DNA is TGTGCCAGCAGTGAAGCGGGAGGCTTAGATGCCGGGGAGCTGTTTTTT.